The 18 T cell receptor beta chains reported below all come from one sample, sequenced in a study of cytomegalovirus exposure and HLA in healthy donors. 13 Jbeta primers and 60 Vbeta primers were used for the PCR. Here immunoSEQ multiplex PCR was the method, and the copy in TCRdb shows in-frame clones only, minus some. Altogether approximately 170,000 clones are present, just under 75% being singletons, with the ten largest covering 2.5% to 4%. Sequencing used PBMCs. These TCRs come from a woman aged 25 to 39 in good health and CMV-seropositive.

The rearrangement joins TRBV5-6 to TRBJ2-7; 10 nucleotides agree with TRBD2. This CDR3 has 13 residues. Germline lookup yields CDR1 SGHDT and CDR2 YYEEEE. The ends lost 1 base at V and 6 bases at J; junction bases unmatched: 1. This CDR3 reads CASSLLAGVEQYF. The CDR3 nucleotides are TGTGCCAGCAGCTTGCTAGCGGGAGTCGAGCAGTACTTC. The entire variable domain, with the rest obtained from reference TRBV5-6 and TRBJ2-7, is as follows: DAGVTQSPTHLIKTRGQQVTLRCSPKSGHDTVSWYQQALGQGPQFIFQYYEEEERQRGNFPDRFSGHQFPNYSSELNVNALLLGDSALYLCASSLLAGVEQYFGPGTRLTVT.

This clone was counted a few times. The chain links TRBV7-2 to TRBJ2-1; a weak D match, TRBD2 (6 bases). The germline CDR1 and CDR2 sequences are SGHTA and FQGNSA. The CDR3 has 16 residues. Deletions cut 0 bases from V and 1 base from J, with 10 bases between. This CDR3 reads CASSLAHGRSYNEQFF. The CDR3 DNA sequence: TGTGCCAGCAGCTTAGCGCACGGGAGATCCTACAATGAGCAGTTCTTC.

The chain is built from TRBV11-3 and TRBJ2-3, with no clear D. Trimming shortened V by 4 bases and J by 4 bases, and 9 bases separated the two germline ends. The CDR3 is made up of 13 amino acids. Germline V lookup: CDR1 SGHNT, CDR2 YENEEA. CDR3: CASSSQSPDTQYF. The CDR3 DNA sequence: TGTGCCAGCAGCTCCCAGTCGCCAGATACGCAGTATTTT.

The chain employs TRBV6-5 and TRBJ1-2; 11 bases are a match to TRBD1. V was clipped by 4 bases and J by 8 bases; unmatched bases: 3. The CDR3 is 13 amino acids. Germline V gene sequence: CDR1 MNHEY, CDR2 SVGAGI. Here the CDR3 reads CASSSGQGDGYTF. Here the CDR3 DNA reads TGTGCCAGCAGTTCGGGACAGGGGGACGGCTACACCTTC.

The chain joins TRBV11-2 to TRBJ2-2; a possible D gene is TRBD2 (5 bases). This CDR3 has 15 residues. Trimming shortened V by 10 bases and J by 3 bases, and 18 bases separated the two germline ends. Germline lookup yields CDR1 SGHAT and CDR2 FQNNGV. The CDR3 coding sequence is TGTGCCACAACAAGCGGAAGGGCCTACACCGGGGAGCTGTTTTTT. Translating gives CATTSGRAYTGELFF.

This rearrangement joins TRBV28 to TRBJ2-7; TRBD1 aligns across 12 bases. This CDR3 region has 15 residues. V shed 6 bases, J shed 4 bases, and the junction held 7 bases outside the gene matches. Per germline, CDR1 MDHEN and CDR2 SYDVKM. CDR3 coding DNA: TGTGCCAGCAGCCTGGGACAGGGGGCCGGATACGAGCAGTACTTC. It yields the protein CASSLGQGAGYEQYF.

This sequence joins TRBV28 and TRBJ2-3; 7 bases agree with TRBD2. The CDR3 is 15 residues long. Germline CDR1 and CDR2: MDHEN and SYDVKM. V shed 7 bases, J shed 6 bases, and the junction held 13 bases outside the gene matches. The CDR3 region is CASTIVTSRPDTQYF. CDR3 nucleotide sequence: TGTGCCAGCACCATCGTGACTAGCCGACCGGATACGCAGTATTTT.

This clone was counted only a few times. The chain links TRBV9 to TRBJ2-5; D may be TRBD1 (6 bases). The CDR3 runs to 15 residues. Between the trimmed V and J ends, which lost 2 bases and 5 bases, there was a span of 16 bases. Germline assignment: CDR1 SGDLS and CDR2 YYNGEE. Here the CDR3 reads CASSVNTGTGETQYF. For the CDR3, the DNA is TGTGCCAGCAGCGTTAATACAGGGACCGGGGAGACCCAGTACTTC.

This rearrangement joins TRBV4-2 to TRBJ1-5, with no clear D. V was trimmed by 1 base and J by 6 bases, leaving 13 bases between them. The CDR3 is 15 residues long. Per germline, CDR1 LGHNA and CDR2 YNFKEQ. The CDR3 reads CASSQVTGSRQPQHF. The CDR3 DNA reads as TGTGCCAGCAGCCAAGTCACGGGGTCCCGTCAGCCCCAGCATTTT.

On this clone: The conserved closing phenylalanine or tryptophan is absent in this CDR3, likely reflecting a read error. The V and J genes are TRBV5-4 and TRBJ1-2; a weak D match, TRBD1 (6 bases). The CDR3 contains 12 residues. Trimming took 3 bases from V and 7 from J, leaving 10 bases between them. Germline V gene sequence: CDR1 SGHNT, CDR2 YYREEE (reference sequence). The CDR3 reads CASSSVGAGYTL. The CDR3 nucleotides read TGTGCCAGCAGCTCCGTGGGGGCTGGCTACACCCTC.

This clone was counted only a few times. The V call is TRBV28, the J call TRBJ2-3, with D unclear. With 4 bases removed from V and 2 bases from J, the gap between germline ends came to 4 bases. CDR3 length equals 12 residues. Germline values: CDR1 MDHEN, CDR2 SYDVKM. The CDR3 DNA reads as TGTGCCAGCAGTTCACACACAGATACGCAGTATTTT. Translated, it gives CASSSHTDTQYF.

V is TRBV6-5 and J is TRBJ2-7, with TRBD2 identical over 7 bases. The CDR3 spans 14 residues. Germline values: CDR1 MNHEY, CDR2 SVGAGI. V lost 8 bases, J lost 4 bases, and 11 bases stayed unmatched. CDR3 residues: CASRSGEGTYEQYF. The CDR3 DNA is TGTGCCAGCCGCTCCGGGGAGGGAACTTACGAGCAGTACTTC.

This sequence joins TRBV6-1 and TRBJ1-2, with 12 bases that match TRBD1. Per germline, CDR1 MNHNS and CDR2 SASEGT. The CDR3 loop spans 14 amino acids. Unmatched junction bases numbered 3, after V lost 4 bases and J lost 6 bases. The CDR3 here is CASSAGTGGDGYTF. DNA for the CDR3: TGTGCCAGCAGTGCCGGGACAGGGGGCGATGGCTACACCTTC.

V gene TRBV14 combines with J gene TRBJ1-1; a possible D gene is TRBD1 (6 bases). The CDR3 runs to 13 residues. Looked up from germline, CDR1 is SGHDN and CDR2 is FVKESK. V was shortened by 9 bases and J by 3 bases, with 14 bases between the two germline ends. CDR3 sequence reads: CASDPGQYTEAFF. The CDR3 DNA reads TGTGCCAGTGACCCGGGACAATACACTGAAGCTTTCTTT.

The rearrangement joins TRBV6-1 to TRBJ1-3; 7 bases map to TRBD1. The V gene's germline CDR1 is MNHNS and CDR2 SASEGT. V dropped 5 bases and J dropped 4; count of bases not matched to a gene: 2. This CDR3 is built from 13 residues. In DNA form, the CDR3 reads TGTGCCAGCAGTCGACAGGGAGGAAACACCATATATTTT. Its protein product is CASSRQGGNTIYF.

The V call is TRBV11-2, the J call TRBJ2-5; 11 nucleotides agree with TRBD2. Trimming cost V 4 bases and J 4 bases; bases outside gene matches: 5. Germline assignment: CDR1 SGHAT and CDR2 FQNNGV. The CDR3 extends over 15 amino acids. The CDR3, as DNA: TGTGCCAGCAGCTCCGGGACTAGCGGTTCAGAGACCCAGTACTTC. This gives the protein CASSSGTSGSETQYF. Using reference TRBV11-2 and TRBJ2-5 for the parts outside the CDR3, the full variable domain is EAGVAQSPRYKIIEKRQSVAFWCNPISGHATLYWYQQILGQGPKLLIQFQNNGVVDDSQLPKDRFSAERLKGVDSTLKIQPAKLEDSAVYLCASSSGTSGSETQYFGPGTRLLVL.

The rearrangement uses TRBV28 and TRBJ2-5, with 11 positions matching TRBD1. The CDR3 sequence is 14 residues long. Looked up from germline, CDR1 is MDHEN and CDR2 is SYDVKM. J was trimmed by 5 bases and V by 6 bases; bases with no gene match: 5. The CDR3 region has the DNA TGTGCCAGCAGACCCGGGGACAGGGGGGAGACCCAGTACTTC. Its translation: CASRPGDRGETQYF.

The CDR3 sequence is CASRLVATVNTGELFF. The CDR3 coding sequence is TGTGCCAGCAGACTTGTCGCGACAGTAAACACCGGGGAGCTGTTTTTT. The chain has TRBV27 and TRBJ2-2, with a tentative D call TRBD1 (5 bases). V was trimmed by 6 bases and J by 2 bases, leaving 16 bases between them. Germline V gives CDR1 MNHEY, CDR2 SMNVEV (reference sequence). The CDR3 is 16 residues long.